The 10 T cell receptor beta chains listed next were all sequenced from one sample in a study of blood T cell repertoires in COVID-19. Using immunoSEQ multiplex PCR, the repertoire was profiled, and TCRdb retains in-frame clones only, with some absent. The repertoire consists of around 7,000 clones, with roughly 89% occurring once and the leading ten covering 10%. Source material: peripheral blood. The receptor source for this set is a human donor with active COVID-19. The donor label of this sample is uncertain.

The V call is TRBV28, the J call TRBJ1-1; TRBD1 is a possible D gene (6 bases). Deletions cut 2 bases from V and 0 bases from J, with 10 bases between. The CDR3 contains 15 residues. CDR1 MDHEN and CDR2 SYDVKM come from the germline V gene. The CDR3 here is CASSLGGALNTEAFF. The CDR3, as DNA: TGTGCCAGCAGTTTAGGGGGGGCCCTGAACACTGAAGCTTTCTTT.

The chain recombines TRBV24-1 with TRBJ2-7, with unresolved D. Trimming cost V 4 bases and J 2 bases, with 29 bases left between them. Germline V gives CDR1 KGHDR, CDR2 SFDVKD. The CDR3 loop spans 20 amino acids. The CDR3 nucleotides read TGTGCCACCAGTGAACTGATAACCTCGAGGTCCCTCCGGCTACCCTACGAGCAGTACTTC. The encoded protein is CATSELITSRSLRLPYEQYF.

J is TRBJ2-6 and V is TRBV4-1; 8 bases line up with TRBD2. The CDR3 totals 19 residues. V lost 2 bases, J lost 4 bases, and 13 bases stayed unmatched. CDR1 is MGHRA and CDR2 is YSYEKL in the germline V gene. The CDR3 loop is CASSQILLGLGAGANVLTF. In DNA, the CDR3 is TGCGCCAGCAGCCAAATTCTACTGGGACTAGGGGCCGGGGCCAACGTCCTGACTTTC.

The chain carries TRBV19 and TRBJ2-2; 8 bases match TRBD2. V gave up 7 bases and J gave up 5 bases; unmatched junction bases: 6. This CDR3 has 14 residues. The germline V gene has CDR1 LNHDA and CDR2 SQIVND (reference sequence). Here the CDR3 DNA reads TGTGCCAGTACCCTCGGGGGGGGGACCGGGGAGCTGTTTTTT. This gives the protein CASTLGGGTGELFF. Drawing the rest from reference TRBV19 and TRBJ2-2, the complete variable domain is DGGITQSPKYLFRKEGQNVTLSCEQNLNHDAMYWYRQDPGQGLRLIYYSQIVNDFQKGDIAEGYSVSREKKESFPLTVTSAQKNPTAFYLCASTLGGGTGELFFGEGSRLTVL.

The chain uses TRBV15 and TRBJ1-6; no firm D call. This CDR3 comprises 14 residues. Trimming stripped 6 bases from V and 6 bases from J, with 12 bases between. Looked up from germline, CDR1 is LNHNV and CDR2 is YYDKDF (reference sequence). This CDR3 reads CATRDSVGNSPLHF. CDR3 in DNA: TGTGCCACCAGGGACTCGGTTGGTAATTCACCCCTCCACTTT.

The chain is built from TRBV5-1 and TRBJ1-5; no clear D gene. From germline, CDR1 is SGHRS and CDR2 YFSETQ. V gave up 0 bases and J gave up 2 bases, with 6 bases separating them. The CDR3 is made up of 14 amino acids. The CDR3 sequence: CASSLDGGNQPQHF. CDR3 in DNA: TGCGCCAGCAGCTTGGACGGGGGCAATCAGCCCCAGCATTTT.

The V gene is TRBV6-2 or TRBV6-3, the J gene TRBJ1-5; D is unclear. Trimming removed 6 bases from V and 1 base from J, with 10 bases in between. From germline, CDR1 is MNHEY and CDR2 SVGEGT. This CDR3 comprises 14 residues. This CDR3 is CASSFGFSNQPQHF. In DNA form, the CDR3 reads TGTGCCAGCAGCTTCGGTTTCAGCAATCAGCCCCAGCATTTT.

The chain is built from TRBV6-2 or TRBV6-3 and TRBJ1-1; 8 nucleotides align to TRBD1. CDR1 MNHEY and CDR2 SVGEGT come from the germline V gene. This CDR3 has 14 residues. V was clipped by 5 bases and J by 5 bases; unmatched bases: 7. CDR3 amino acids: CASSQQGVLTEAFF. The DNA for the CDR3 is TGTGCCAGCAGTCAACAGGGGGTATTAACTGAAGCTTTCTTT.

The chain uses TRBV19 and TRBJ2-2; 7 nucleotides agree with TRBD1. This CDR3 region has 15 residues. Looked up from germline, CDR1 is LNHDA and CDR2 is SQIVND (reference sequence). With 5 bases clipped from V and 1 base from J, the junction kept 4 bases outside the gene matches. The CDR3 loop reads CASSPRDRNTGELFF. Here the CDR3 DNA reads TGTGCCAGTAGTCCTCGGGACAGGAACACCGGGGAGCTGTTTTTT.

The CDR3 here is CASSQDIGGDYGYTF. The CDR3 nucleotides are TGCGCCAGCAGCCAAGATATAGGGGGCGACTATGGCTACACCTTC. V gene TRBV4-3 combines with J gene TRBJ1-2, with 7 bases that match TRBD1. CDR3 length: 15 residues. From germline, CDR1 is LGHNA and CDR2 YSLEER. J lost 3 bases, V lost 0 bases, and 4 bases had no gene match.